What follows describes a single T cell receptor (beta chain). The clone's antigen remains unknown. Base-call qualities are not available, and no considerably larger clone is one nucleotide away. This sample was included in a study of pediatric ulcerative colitis (dated 2019 in TCRdb). For the study in its entirety: Several ulcerative colitis patients had pancolitis and two had left-sided colitis, with histology consistent with ulcerative colitis in all. Nine newly diagnosed, treatment-naive pediatric ulcerative colitis patients and a few non-IBD control children each provided paired blood and rectal samples. Using the Pediatric Ulcerative Colitis Activity Index, two patients were classed as having mild disease, several as having moderate disease and three as having acute severe colitis.

Through the immunoSEQ TRB Survey service, multiplex V and J primers were used to amplify rearranged CDR3 beta regions from genomic DNA. To keep sequencing depth equal across samples, survey-level depth of up to 500,000 reads per sample was applied. Libraries were purified, pooled and sequenced on Illumina technology. In the paper's pipeline: Productive clonality, sample overlap, pairwise scatters, CDR3 beta length, V/D/J gene usage and productiveness were assessed with immunoSEQ online tools. Calculated diversity was defined as the number of unique rearrangements divided by total templates times 100, and Shannon and Simpson indices were additionally computed. For principal component analysis, Z-score normalized data were analyzed with the R prcomp function and the ggbiplot package. Blood-rectal clonal overlap within each subject was quantified with Morisita's index. The table was pulled from immuneACCESS by TCRdb, which kept in-frame rearrangements only. Such tables lose some clones; where checked, under half of the loss comes from unresolved V genes, and the rest has no known cause. V and J calls and clone size follow that table, whereas D and trimming were derived from the DNA. Recorded for this sample are roughly 30,000 clones; more than 75% of them occurred a single time. About 4.5% of the sample is in the top ten clones.

Clipping removes 8 bases from V and 7 bases from J, with 8 as the unmatched junction base count. The CDR3 contains 15 residues, cysteine and phenylalanine counted. Of the read, only the CDR3 DNA is kept; its 45 bases are in frame from base 1. In the germline V gene, CDR1 corresponds to SNHLY and CDR2 to FYNNEI. Study-level results and caveats: A couple of rectal CDR3 clonotypes were present in all ulcerative colitis patients and in none of the controls. The healthy control group was small, consisting of only four individuals. Autologous blood-rectal clonal overlap was significantly higher in ulcerative colitis patients than in controls, suggesting increased T cell trafficking to inflamed tissue. Because repertoires came from total lymphocyte DNA, patterns in rare subsets such as regulatory T cells may not be reflected. For technical reasons, the blood samples of a couple of patients yielded substantially fewer templates, so those samples were excluded from the blood-rectal overlap analysis. Features of the rectal repertoire distinguished controls, mild-moderate colitis patients and acute severe colitis patients, and in acute severe colitis, rectal diversity was reduced because of clonal expansions.

Ulcerative colitis patients had received no immunosuppressive medication before the diagnostic colonoscopy. A blood sample was drawn at the time of the colonoscopy. The Wizard kit (Promega) was used to extract genomic DNA from the blood and intestinal samples. The chain couples TRBV2 to TRBJ1-6, and TRBD1 aligns with 10 junction nucleotides. Source material: blood. The clonotype was recovered from a boy under 18 with severe ulcerative colitis. In nucleotide form, the sequence is TGTGCCAGCCGGGACAGGGGACAGGGCAATTCACCCCTCCACTTT. Its translation is CASRDRGQGNSPLHF.